Below, 27 T cell receptor beta chains from the same sample are listed, as sequenced in a study of shared clonotypes between healthy human individuals. Clones were read by immunoSEQ multiplex PCR, and TCRdb kept only the in-frame ones, dropping some. The sample records about 820,000 clones, 85% to 95% being singletons. Naive-designated CD8 cells lacked CD45RO, were positively enriched for CCR7, and omitted terminally differentiated effector memory CD45RA+ cells. Sequenced input: naive CD8+ T cells sorted from blood. The receptors were gathered from a man aged 25 to 45 in good health.

The rearrangement joins TRBV5-4 to TRBJ2-6, with D hard to call. The V gene lost 2 bases and the J gene lost 2 bases, with 2 bases spanning the gap. CDR3 length equals 13 residues. Looked up from germline, CDR1 is SGHNT and CDR2 is YYREEE (reference sequence). The CDR3 coding sequence is TGTGCCAGCAGCTTCGCTGGGGCCAACGTCCTGACTTTC. Protein: CASSFAGANVLTF.

The chain recombines TRBV28 with TRBJ2-3; D is undetermined. This CDR3 spans 14 amino acids. Looked up from germline, CDR1 is MDHEN and CDR2 is SYDVKM. Trimming took off 4 bases at V and 2 bases at J, with 10 bases between the two ends. CDR3 in DNA: TGTGCCAGCAGTTCTTTTTACCCCACAGATACGCAGTATTTT. This codes for CASSSFYPTDTQYF.

This chain links TRBV7-8 with TRBJ2-3; 12 bases map to TRBD2. Germline V lookup: CDR1 SGHVS, CDR2 FQNEAQ. There are 17 residues in the CDR3. V gave up 6 bases and J gave up 2 bases; unmatched junction bases: 9. The CDR3 loop reads CASRKPGTSGLTDTQYF. The CDR3 DNA is TGTGCCAGCAGGAAACCCGGGACTAGCGGGCTCACAGATACGCAGTATTTT.

The DNA for the CDR3 is TGTGCCAGCAGCTTGCGGGACACAAGAACCCGTTACAATGAGCAGTTCTTC. This gives the protein CASSLRDTRTRYNEQFF. The chain couples TRBV5-6 to TRBJ2-1, with D tentatively TRBD1 (6 bases). The CDR3 is made up of 17 amino acids. V was clipped by 1 base and J by 4 bases, with 18 bases between them. Per germline, CDR1 SGHDT and CDR2 YYEEEE.

In DNA, the CDR3 is TGTGCCAGCAGCTACGAGCCCAATGAGCAGTTCTTC. This codes for CASSYEPNEQFF. The genes are TRBV7-9 and TRBJ2-1; unclear D gene. V was pared by 4 bases and J by 6 bases, with 7 bases between. CDR3 length: 12 amino acids. Per germline, CDR1 SEHNR and CDR2 FQNEAQ (reference sequence). Full variable domain (rest looked up from reference TRBV7-9 and TRBJ2-1): DTGVSQNPRHKITKRGQNVTFRCDPISEHNRLYWYRQTLGQGPEFLTYFQNEAQLEKSRLLSDRFSAERPKGSFSTLEIQRTEQGDSAMYLCASSYEPNEQFFGPGTRLTVL.

V and J are TRBV4-1 and TRBJ1-3; a weak D match, TRBD1 (5 bases). Germline loops: CDR1 MGHRA, CDR2 YSYEKL. The V gene lost 5 bases and the J gene lost 0 bases, with 17 bases spanning the gap. The length of the CDR3 is 17 residues. The CDR3 region is CASSSRATAYSGNTIYF. For the CDR3, the DNA is TGCGCCAGCAGCTCCCGGGCGACAGCTTACTCTGGAAACACCATATATTTT.

The V call is TRBV14, the J call TRBJ2-5, with TRBD1 identical over 9 bases. CDR1 is SGHDN and CDR2 is FVKESK in the germline V gene. V lost 5 bases and J lost 9; bases outside the gene matches: 10. The CDR3 has 14 amino acids. CDR3 region: CASSFTGGPSPQYF. In DNA, the CDR3 is TGTGCCAGCAGCTTTACAGGGGGCCCTTCTCCCCAGTACTTC.

The CDR3 loop is CASSPRTSGSIIEQFF. The CDR3 DNA reads TGTGCCAGCAGCCCGCGGACTAGCGGGAGCATTATTGAGCAGTTCTTC. V and J are TRBV11-3 and TRBJ2-1; 13 bases fit TRBD2. The junction had 10 bases not matched to a gene; V was cut back by 5 bases and J by 9 bases. Germline assignment: CDR1 SGHNT and CDR2 YENEEA. CDR3 length: 16 amino acids.

This clone showed up just a few times. V and J are TRBV10-1 and TRBJ1-1; 7 bases line up with TRBD1. V shed 5 bases and J 0 bases; nucleotides not matched to a gene: 3. The V gene's germline CDR1 is WNHNN and CDR2 SYGVQD (reference sequence). The CDR3 has 14 amino acids. The CDR3 sequence: CASSPGQLNTEAFF. The CDR3 DNA follows: TGCGCCAGCAGTCCGGGACAGCTGAACACTGAAGCTTTCTTT.

Note on this clone: Other nucleotide sequences from this sample produce the same CDR3. The J gene is TRBJ2-1, the V gene TRBV29-1; unclear D gene. The CDR3 extends over 9 amino acids. V gave up 4 bases and J gave up 9 bases, with 4 bases separating them. Per germline, CDR1 SQVTM and CDR2 ANQGSEA. The CDR3 is CSVAGEQFF. CDR3 coding DNA: TGCAGCGTTGCAGGTGAGCAGTTCTTC.

This rearrangement joins TRBV9 to TRBJ2-5; TRBD2 aligns across 9 bases. Looked up from germline, CDR1 is SGDLS and CDR2 is YYNGEE. With V trimmed by 3 bases and J by 2 bases, 14 bases remained unmatched. This CDR3 region has 18 residues. The CDR3 loop is CASSAEGPREGIQETQYF. The DNA of the CDR3 is TGTGCCAGCAGCGCTGAGGGCCCGCGGGAGGGAATTCAAGAGACCCAGTACTTC.

The rearrangement uses TRBV5-1 and TRBJ2-7, with 8 bases matching TRBD1. The CDR3 has 15 amino acids. With 4 bases clipped from V and 1 base from J, the junction kept 7 bases outside the gene matches. Per the germline V gene, CDR1 is SGHRS and CDR2 is YFSETQ. CDR3 loop: CASSKGQEKSYEQYF. The CDR3 coding sequence is TGCGCCAGCAGCAAGGGACAGGAAAAATCCTACGAGCAGTACTTC.

The sample holds a few counts of this clone. The CDR3 coding sequence is TGTGCCAGCTCGCCAAACAGGGGTGCGGCTAATGAAAAACTGTTTTTT. Encoded protein: CASSPNRGAANEKLFF. The chain recombines TRBV18 with TRBJ1-4, with 7 bases fitting TRBD1. Germline CDR1 KGHSH, CDR2 LQKENI. This CDR3 spans 16 amino acids. Unmatched junction bases numbered 10, after V lost 6 bases and J lost 3 bases.

This chain joins TRBV7-9 and TRBJ2-1; TRBD2 matches at 10 bases. Germline V gene sequence: CDR1 SEHNR, CDR2 FQNEAQ (reference sequence). CDR3 length: 13 amino acids. V lost 1 base to trimming and J lost 13 bases; unmatched junction nucleotides: 4. The CDR3 spells CASSLETSGEQFF. The CDR3 DNA reads TGTGCCAGCAGCTTAGAAACTAGCGGGGAACAGTTCTTC.

Remarks on this clone: The junction departs from the called germline gene at one end, perhaps through a read error. This chain joins TRBV27 and TRBJ2-7; perhaps D is TRBD1 or TRBD2 (5 bases each). Germline V gene lookup returns CDR1 MNHEY and CDR2 SMNVEV (reference sequence). CDR3 length: 15 amino acids. The CDR3 DNA reads as TGTGCCAGCAGCTTATACGGGGCCAGCTCCTACGAGCAGTACTTC. Translation: CASSLYGASSYEQYF.

J is TRBJ1-1 and V is TRBV7-9; D unclear. CDR1 is SEHNR and CDR2 is FQNEAQ in the germline V gene (reference sequence). The CDR3 has 12 residues. V lost 8 bases and J 3 bases, leaving 10 bases between the germline ends. The CDR3 loop is CASLKSYTEAFF. The CDR3 DNA follows: TGTGCCAGCCTTAAGTCCTACACTGAAGCTTTCTTT.

V and J are TRBV7-2 and TRBJ2-3; TRBD1 might be the D (5 bases). CDR1 SGHTA and CDR2 FQGNSA come from the germline V gene. There are 14 residues in the CDR3. The V and J ends lost 6 bases and 1 base respectively, with 11 bases between them. CDR3 bases: TGTGCCAGCAGGCGCGAACAGGGCACAGATACGCAGTATTTT. Its translation is CASRREQGTDTQYF.

The chain uses TRBV6-5 and TRBJ2-1; D is unresolved. The CDR3 is 15 residues long. The V gene's germline CDR1 is MNHEY and CDR2 SVGAGI. Trimming removed 6 bases at V and 3 bases at J, with 15 bases between. CDR3 nucleotides: TGTGCCAGCAGCCGCCTCCCGGATCTCTACAATGAGCAGTTCTTC. It specifies CASSRLPDLYNEQFF.

The rearrangement links TRBV5-6 to TRBJ2-1; 10 bases match TRBD1. The CDR3 consists of 15 residues. Germline CDR1 SGHDT, CDR2 YYEEEE. The ends lost 1 base at V and 9 bases at J; junction bases unmatched: 7. The CDR3 protein is CASSLPGTGVPEQFF. The DNA for the CDR3 is TGTGCCAGCAGCTTGCCTGGGACAGGGGTTCCTGAGCAGTTCTTC.

In its sample, this clone was seen once. The chain recombines TRBV7-6 with TRBJ2-1; 14 bases are a match to TRBD2. Looked up from germline, CDR1 is SGHVS and CDR2 is FNYEAQ. The CDR3 runs to 22 residues. V lost 6 bases to trimming and J lost 2 bases; unmatched junction nucleotides: 21. The CDR3 DNA reads as TGTGCCAGCAGGGCTGGGGGACAGGGGACTAGCGGGAGTTTGGGCCCCTACAATGAGCAGTTCTTC. It translates to CASRAGGQGTSGSLGPYNEQFF.

The genes are TRBV14 and TRBJ2-3; TRBD1 matches at 11 bases. The CDR3 sequence is 15 residues long. The germline gives CDR1 SGHDN, CDR2 FVKESK. V trimming: 1 base; J trimming: 10 bases; junction bases outside the gene matches: 7. Written as DNA, the CDR3 is TGTGCCAGCAGCCAAGGGACAGGGGGCTTTTATCCGCAGTATTTT. Its protein is CASSQGTGGFYPQYF.

V gene TRBV6-5 combines with J gene TRBJ2-7; D gene ambiguous. Germline lookup yields CDR1 MNHEY and CDR2 SVGAGI. V was pared by 2 bases and J by 1 base, with 12 bases between. This CDR3 is built from 15 residues. CDR3 sequence (DNA): TGTGCCAGCAGTTACGGCCCGAGTTCTTCCTACGAGCAGTACTTC. Protein: CASSYGPSSSYEQYF.

V usage is TRBV19 and J usage is TRBJ2-3; 11 bases map to TRBD2. This CDR3 spans 18 amino acids. The J segment lost 6 bases and the V segment lost 5 bases, leaving 16 bases of the junction unmatched. CDR1 and CDR2 from the germline V gene are LNHDA and SQIVND (reference sequence). CDR3 sequence: CASSSLWASGRSDDTQYF. The CDR3 DNA sequence: TGTGCCAGTAGTTCCCTTTGGGCTAGCGGGAGGAGCGACGATACGCAGTATTTT. Using reference TRBV19 and TRBJ2-3 for the parts outside the CDR3, the full variable domain is DGGITQSPKYLFRKEGQNVTLSCEQNLNHDAMYWYRQDPGQGLRLIYYSQIVNDFQKGDIAEGYSVSREKKESFPLTVTSAQKNPTAFYLCASSSLWASGRSDDTQYFGPGTRLTVL.

This clone came up a few times. V is TRBV27 and J is TRBJ2-1, with TRBD2 matching over 11 bases. In germline, CDR1 is MNHEY, CDR2 SMNVEV (reference sequence). V lost 5 bases, J lost 4 bases, and 7 bases stayed unmatched. This CDR3 is built from 16 residues. This chain's CDR3 is CASSLLAGGKYNEQFF. CDR3 DNA sequence: TGTGCCAGCAGTCTCTTAGCGGGAGGGAAATACAATGAGCAGTTCTTC.

The chain combines TRBV4-3 with TRBJ1-1, with D maybe TRBD1 (5 bases). V was cut by 4 bases and J by 6 bases, with 15 bases left in between. CDR1 is LGHNA and CDR2 is YSLEER in the germline V gene. CDR3 length equals 14 residues. The CDR3 DNA is TGCGCCAGCAGCCCACAAGGGGCGGCCTCTGAAGCTTTCTTT. It codes for CASSPQGAASEAFF.

This clone appeared a single time. The V and J genes are TRBV6-5 and TRBJ1-5, with TRBD1 identical over 10 bases. This CDR3 comprises 14 residues. V was clipped by 6 bases and J by 4 bases; unmatched bases: 3. CDR1 is MNHEY, CDR2 SVGAGI, per germline. The CDR3 region is CASSQGQGNQPQHF. CDR3 in DNA: TGTGCCAGCAGCCAGGGACAGGGGAATCAGCCCCAGCATTTT.

This clone was observed a single time. J is TRBJ2-2 and V is TRBV29-1; 9 positions agree with TRBD1. The CDR3 spans 15 residues. CDR1 is SQVTM and CDR2 is ANQGSEA in the germline V gene. V was pared by 6 bases and J by 8 bases, with 13 bases of the junction left unmatched. CDR3 nucleotides: TGCAGCGTAGAACGTCCCGGGACAGGGTGGGGGGAGCTGTTTTTT. Protein: CSVERPGTGWGELFF.